This T cell receptor (beta chain) was recorded in a study of post-analysis software for immune sequencing data (dated by TCRdb to the mid-2010s). About the study as a whole: Relapsing-remitting, secondary progressive and progressive-relapsing multiple sclerosis were recorded as disease courses, and subtype annotation was lacking for some patients. Patient repertoires were compared against roughly 12 previously published healthy control repertoires from donors aged roughly 6 to 25 years. A subset of samples was prepared in parallel using single-end sample barcoding, then pooled and co-amplified after Illumina adapter ligation. What the authors observed across the whole study: Direct clustering with F measure revealed strong co-clustering of samples prepared in the same batch, which led to a batch-effect correction. Compared with controls, multiple sclerosis patients had significantly lower normalized Chao1 diversity, a finding suggesting substantial peripheral T-cell clonal expansion. The multiple sclerosis patient group was slightly younger than the control group.

TCR beta repertoires were profiled from peripheral blood of more than ten young patients with multiple sclerosis to demonstrate the VDJtools post-analysis software. The patients with multiple sclerosis were children and adolescents between roughly 6 and 17 years of age. To prepare the library, PCR was applied. The sequencer listed for this sample is Illumina HiSeq 2500. Unique molecular identifiers were incorporated into TCR beta cDNA libraries to reduce PCR and sequencing biases. Per 1 to 10 million input T cells, approximately 500,000 cDNA molecules were obtained, such that each molecule approximated one T cell. The patient libraries were prepared and sequenced with the same protocol used for the earlier healthy control dataset. Within a given batch, samples were prepared together, multiplexed and sequenced on the same HiSeq lane. Regarding the original processing steps: Raw barcoded reads were processed with MIGEC, discarding single-read molecular identifier groups before consensus assembly and CDR3 extraction. Clonotype tables were post-analysed with VDJtools, and diversity was normalized by down-sampling all datasets to the smallest sample size. In repertoire overlap clustering, CDR3 amino acid sequences, but not nucleotide sequences, were matched to correct batch-related cross-sample contamination. TCRdb cleaned the public reads at Q25 with fastp, built clones with MiXCR and kept in-frame beta chains. Merged by CDR3 protein, the rows form single entries marked with the most common genes and DNA. TCRdb, not the authors, supplied the V and J calls. For this sample there are hundreds of thousands of distinct CDR3 sequences; approximately 60% appear just once. The ten largest make up approximately 11% of the sample.

About this clonotype: The antigen this receptor binds is unknown. Base qualities are not provided; no much larger clone lies one nucleotide away.

The sample comprised blood. The TCR comes from a girl aged 2-10 years with multiple sclerosis.

The sequence in DNA is TGTGCCAGCAGCTCCCGCCGGGACAGGGCCTACGAGCAGTACTTC. Its amino acids are CASSSRRDRAYEQYF. The rearrangement joined TRBV5-5 to TRBJ2-7, with 9 central nucleotides matching TRBD1. Based on the germline V gene (reference sequence), the CDR1 and CDR2 sequences are SGHKS and YYEKEE. The CDR3, cysteine through phenylalanine, is 15 amino acids long. The retained sequence is limited to the CDR3, 45 bases, with the frame set at the first base. Ends trimmed: V by 3 bases, J by 2 bases; bases unmatched to a gene: 6.